One sample yielded the 17 T cell receptor beta chains listed below, sequenced in a study of Graves' ophthalmopathy and Graves' hyperthyroidism. RNA transcripts served as template for amplifying TCR beta CDR3 sequences. The library came from an HTBI-primed first-round RT-PCR and a second-round multiplex PCR. TCRdb redid the calling of the multiplex PCR reads with MiXCR, one entry per CDR3 protein. The sample carries 400,000 to 450,000 distinct CDR3 sequences, around 21% recorded once. Sequences were obtained from peripheral blood. All receptors derive from a woman aged 18-29 years with stable Graves' hyperthyroidism.

This clonotype was seen at least ten times. The chain carries TRBV11-2 and TRBJ1-2; TRBD1 aligns across 7 bases. Trimming took 6 bases from V and 2 from J; bases not matched to a gene: 3. From germline, CDR1 is SGHAT and CDR2 FQNNGV. CDR3 length: 13 amino acids. The DNA of the CDR3 is TGTGCCAGCAGTCTGGACAGGAACTATGGCTACACCTTC. It is translated as CASSLDRNYGYTF.

This clonotype was observed at least ten times. With a much larger clone just one base away, this may be a read error. This sequence joins TRBV6-1 and TRBJ1-1, with D perhaps matching TRBD1 (6 bases). Between the trimmed V and J ends, which lost 5 bases and 3 bases, there was a span of 13 bases. The germline V gene has CDR1 MNHNS and CDR2 SASEGT. CDR3 length equals 14 residues. The CDR3 nucleotides read TGTGCCAGCAGTACGAGGACAGACGACACTGAAGCTTTCTTT. This encodes CASSTRTDDTEAFF.

The chain employs TRBV11-2 and TRBJ2-4; possible D gene TRBD2, 6 bases. This CDR3 spans 15 amino acids. Germline V lookup: CDR1 SGHAT, CDR2 FQNNGV. Trimming took 5 bases from V and 2 from J, leaving 13 bases between them. CDR3 sequence reads: CASSPIRDSKNIQYF. CDR3 bases: TGTGCCAGCAGCCCTATCCGGGACTCCAAAAACATTCAGTACTTC.

This clonotype appeared many times. V and J are TRBV12-3 or TRBV12-4 and TRBJ2-7; tentative D call: TRBD2 (5 bases). There are 12 residues in the CDR3. V was trimmed by 3 bases and J by 5 bases, leaving 8 bases between them. CDR3 in DNA: TGTGCCAGCAGTTTTTGGGAGAACGAGCAGTACTTC. Protein sequence: CASSFWENEQYF.

This clonotype came up many times. J is TRBJ2-6 and V is TRBV6-2 or TRBV6-3, with D unresolved. Germline values: CDR1 MNHEY, CDR2 SVGEGT. The CDR3 extends over 12 amino acids. Trimming pared 6 bases from V and 8 bases from J, leaving 8 bases between. The CDR3 reads CASSPITNVLTF. CDR3 nucleotide sequence: TGTGCCAGCAGCCCGATCACCAACGTCCTGACTTTC.

At least ten counts were recorded for this clonotype. This sequence joins TRBV19 and TRBJ1-2; 7 bases agree with TRBD1. V lost 4 bases to trimming and J lost 6 bases; unmatched junction nucleotides: 11. The CDR3 is 15 amino acids. Germline CDR1 and CDR2: LNHDA and SQIVND (reference sequence). CDR3 DNA: TGTGCCAGTAGTAAGTGGCGGCAGGGGGTTGATGGCTACACCTTC. Translating it yields CASSKWRQGVDGYTF.

The rearrangement links TRBV4-2 to TRBJ2-7; D is tentatively TRBD1 or TRBD2 (6 bases each). CDR3 length equals 15 residues. Germline assignment: CDR1 LGHNA and CDR2 YNFKEQ. The V end was cut by 4 bases, the J end by 7 bases, with 20 bases between. The chain's CDR3 is CASSRGEGGSFEQYF. The CDR3 DNA sequence: TGTGCCAGCAGCCGTGGAGAGGGGGGATCTTTTGAGCAGTACTTC.

A few counts support this clonotype. At one end, the junction sequence differs from germline, possibly due to a read error. The gene calls are TRBV20-1 and TRBJ1-5; 8 bases agree with TRBD1. The CDR3 spans 15 residues. Germline values: CDR1 DFQATT, CDR2 SNEGSKA (reference sequence). The CDR3 spells CSAMRGAGGNQSQHF. Written as DNA, the CDR3 is TGCAGTGCTATGCGGGGGGCAGGGGGCAATCAGTCCCAGCATTTT.

Ten or more counts support this clonotype. The rearrangement uses TRBV4-3 and TRBJ2-4; D may be TRBD1 or TRBD2 (5 bases each). The CDR3 contains 14 residues. V was shortened by 4 bases and J by 7 bases, with 14 bases between the two germline ends. Germline V lookup: CDR1 LGHNA, CDR2 YSLEER. CDR3: CASSRHRDANIQYF. In nucleotides, the CDR3 is TGCGCCAGCAGCCGCCACCGGGACGCCAACATTCAGTACTTC.

The sample holds a few counts of this clonotype. This may stem from a read error, because a much larger clone lies one nucleotide away. The chain joins TRBV11-2 to TRBJ2-7; 7 positions agree with TRBD1. Germline V lookup: CDR1 SGHAT, CDR2 FQNNGV. The CDR3 has 15 amino acids. DNA of the CDR3: TGTGCCAGCAACTTTGGGACAGCCCCACGGTACGAGCAGTGCTTC. This gives the protein CASNFGTAPRYEQCF.

The CDR3 DNA reads TGTGCCAGCAGTTACTCGATTCCACCCCACGAGCAGTACTTC. Protein: CASSYSIPPHEQYF. The V call is TRBV6-5, the J call TRBJ2-7, with D unresolved. CDR1 MNHEY and CDR2 SVGAGI come from the germline V gene. The V end was cut by 0 bases, the J end by 5 bases, with 11 bases between. The CDR3 spans 14 residues.

This clonotype showed up many times. CDR3 sequence reads: CSAIPGQGALDIQYF. CDR3 sequence (DNA): TGCAGTGCTATCCCCGGACAGGGGGCTCTGGACATTCAGTACTTC. The V and J genes are TRBV20-1 and TRBJ2-4; TRBD1 matches at 11 bases. J lost 8 bases, V lost 4 bases, and 10 bases had no gene match. The V gene's germline CDR1 is DFQATT and CDR2 SNEGSKA (reference sequence). The CDR3 length is 15 residues.

The table lists this clonotype with many counts. This rearrangement joins TRBV7-3 to TRBJ1-2; TRBD1 matches at 9 bases. The CDR3 is 16 amino acids. Germline V gives CDR1 SGHTA, CDR2 FQGTGA. The ends lost 0 bases at V and 8 bases at J; junction bases unmatched: 10. The CDR3 region is CASSLTAPGQGRGYTF. CDR3 in DNA: TGTGCCAGCAGCTTAACCGCCCCGGGACAGGGACGCGGCTACACCTTC.

The chain links TRBV6-1 to TRBJ1-5, with D possibly TRBD1 on 5 matching bases. V lost 0 bases and J lost 2, with 8 bases in between. This CDR3 region has 15 residues. Germline V lookup: CDR1 MNHNS, CDR2 SASEGT. In DNA form, the CDR3 reads TGTGCCAGCAGTGAAGCCAGGGATGGCAATCAGCCCCAGCATTTT. Translation: CASSEARDGNQPQHF.

This clonotype was counted ten times or more. This chain joins TRBV6-2 or TRBV6-3 and TRBJ1-1; 9 bases line up with TRBD1. V lost 6 bases to trimming and J lost 5 bases; unmatched junction nucleotides: 13. The CDR3 length is 16 residues. Germline V gives CDR1 MNHEY, CDR2 SVGEGT. This CDR3 reads CASSSGTGRVSTEAFF. CDR3 sequence (DNA): TGTGCCAGCAGCTCCGGGACAGGGCGGGTGTCTACTGAAGCTTTCTTT.

The table lists this clonotype with many counts. The chain links TRBV9 to TRBJ1-2, with D perhaps matching TRBD1 (5 bases). The CDR3 runs to 15 residues. Germline V CDR1 and CDR2: SGDLS, YYNGEE. V shed 0 bases and J shed 8 bases, with 17 bases lying between them. The CDR3 is CASSVAAGPYPGYTF. Written as DNA, the CDR3 is TGTGCCAGCAGCGTAGCGGCAGGGCCTTACCCGGGCTACACCTTC.

This clonotype was picked up many times. J is TRBJ1-6 and V is TRBV5-1, with unresolved D. From germline, CDR1 is SGHRS and CDR2 YFSETQ. This CDR3 has 15 amino acids. V lost 8 bases and J 7 bases, leaving 19 bases between the germline ends. As DNA, the CDR3 is TGCGCCAGTAGAATCGTGCGAGACGGAAATTCACCCCTCCACTTT. It translates to CASRIVRDGNSPLHF.